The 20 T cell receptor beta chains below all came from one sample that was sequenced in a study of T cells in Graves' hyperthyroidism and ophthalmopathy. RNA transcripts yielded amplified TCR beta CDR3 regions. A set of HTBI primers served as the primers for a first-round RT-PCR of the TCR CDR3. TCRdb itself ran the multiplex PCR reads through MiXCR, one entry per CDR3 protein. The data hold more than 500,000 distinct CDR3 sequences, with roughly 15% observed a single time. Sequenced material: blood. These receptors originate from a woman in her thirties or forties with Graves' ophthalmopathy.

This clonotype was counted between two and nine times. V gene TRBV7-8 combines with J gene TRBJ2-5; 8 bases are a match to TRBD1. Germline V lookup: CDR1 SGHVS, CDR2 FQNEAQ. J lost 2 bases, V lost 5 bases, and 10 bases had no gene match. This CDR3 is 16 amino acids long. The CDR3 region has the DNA TGTGCCAGCAGCCTCAACGCGGACAGGGTACAAGAGACCCAGTACTTC. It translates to CASSLNADRVQETQYF.

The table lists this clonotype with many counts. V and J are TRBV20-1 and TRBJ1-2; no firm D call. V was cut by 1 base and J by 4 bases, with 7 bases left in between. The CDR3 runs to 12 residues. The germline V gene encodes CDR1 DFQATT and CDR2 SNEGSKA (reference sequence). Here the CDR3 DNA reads TGCAGTGCTAGAGCCCCGTTCTATGGCTACACCTTC. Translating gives CSARAPFYGYTF.

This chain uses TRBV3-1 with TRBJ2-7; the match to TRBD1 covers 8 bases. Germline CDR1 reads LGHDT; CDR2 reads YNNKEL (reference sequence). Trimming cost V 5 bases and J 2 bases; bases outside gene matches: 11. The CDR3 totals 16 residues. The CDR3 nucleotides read TGTGCCAGCAGCGACAAACTCCGACAGGGGCCCTACGAGCAGTACTTC. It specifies CASSDKLRQGPYEQYF.

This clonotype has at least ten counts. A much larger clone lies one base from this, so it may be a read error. The CDR3 protein is CSARDQETQYF. The CDR3 DNA reads as TGCAGTGCTAGAGACCAAGAGACCCAGTACTTC. V gene TRBV20-1 combines with J gene TRBJ2-5, with D unclear. The CDR3 is 11 residues long. V was cut by 0 bases and J by 1 base, with 0 bases left in between. Looked up from germline, CDR1 is DFQATT and CDR2 is SNEGSKA (reference sequence).

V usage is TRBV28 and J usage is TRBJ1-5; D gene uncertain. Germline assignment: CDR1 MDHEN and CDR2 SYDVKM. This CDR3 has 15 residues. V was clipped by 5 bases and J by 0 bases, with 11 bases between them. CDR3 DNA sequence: TGTGCCAGCAGTCTCCCTCATAATAGCAATCAGCCCCAGCATTTT. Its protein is CASSLPHNSNQPQHF.

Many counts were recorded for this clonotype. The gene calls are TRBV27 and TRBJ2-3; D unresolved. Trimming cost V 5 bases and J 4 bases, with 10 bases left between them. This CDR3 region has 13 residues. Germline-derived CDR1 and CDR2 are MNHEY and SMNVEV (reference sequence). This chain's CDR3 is CASSLHTSDTQYF. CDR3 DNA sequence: TGTGCCAGCAGTCTACACACCTCAGATACGCAGTATTTT.

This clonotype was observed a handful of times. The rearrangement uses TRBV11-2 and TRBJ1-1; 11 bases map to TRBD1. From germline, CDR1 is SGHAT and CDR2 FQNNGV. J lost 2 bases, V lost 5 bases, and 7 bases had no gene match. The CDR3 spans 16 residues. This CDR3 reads CASSPRTGGINTEAFF. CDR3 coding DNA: TGTGCCAGCAGCCCCCGGACAGGGGGCATTAACACTGAAGCTTTCTTT.

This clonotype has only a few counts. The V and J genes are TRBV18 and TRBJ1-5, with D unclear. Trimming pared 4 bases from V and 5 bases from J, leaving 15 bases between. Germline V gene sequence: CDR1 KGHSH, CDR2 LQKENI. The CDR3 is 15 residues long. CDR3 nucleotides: TGTGCCAGCTCACAGACCCCCTTTGTCGATCAGCCCCAGCATTTT. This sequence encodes CASSQTPFVDQPQHF.

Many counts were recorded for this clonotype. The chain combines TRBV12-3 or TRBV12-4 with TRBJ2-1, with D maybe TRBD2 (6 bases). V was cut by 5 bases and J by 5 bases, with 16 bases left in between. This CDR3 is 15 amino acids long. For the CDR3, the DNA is TGTGCCAGCAGTGGGGACGGGACTGCTAACAATGAGCAGTTCTTC. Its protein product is CASSGDGTANNEQFF.

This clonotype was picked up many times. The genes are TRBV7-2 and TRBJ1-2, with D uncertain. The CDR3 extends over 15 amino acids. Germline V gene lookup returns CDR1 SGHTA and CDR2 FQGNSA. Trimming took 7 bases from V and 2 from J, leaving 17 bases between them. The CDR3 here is CASTVLVGYNYGYTF. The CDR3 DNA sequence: TGTGCCAGCACCGTCCTAGTAGGCTACAACTATGGCTACACCTTC.

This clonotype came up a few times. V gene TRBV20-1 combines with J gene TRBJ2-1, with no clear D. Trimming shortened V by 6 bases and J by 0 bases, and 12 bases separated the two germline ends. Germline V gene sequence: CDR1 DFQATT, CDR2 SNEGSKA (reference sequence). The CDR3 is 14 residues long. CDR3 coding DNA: TGCAGTGCGCAGTCGGGTGTCTCCTACAATGAGCAGTTCTTC. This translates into CSAQSGVSYNEQFF.

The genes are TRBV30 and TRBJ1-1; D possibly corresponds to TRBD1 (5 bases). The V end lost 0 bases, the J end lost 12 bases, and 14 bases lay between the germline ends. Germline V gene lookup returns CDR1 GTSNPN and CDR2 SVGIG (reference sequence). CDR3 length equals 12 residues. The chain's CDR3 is CAWSVWGRVTFF. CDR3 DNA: TGTGCCTGGAGTGTATGGGGCAGGGTAACTTTCTTT.

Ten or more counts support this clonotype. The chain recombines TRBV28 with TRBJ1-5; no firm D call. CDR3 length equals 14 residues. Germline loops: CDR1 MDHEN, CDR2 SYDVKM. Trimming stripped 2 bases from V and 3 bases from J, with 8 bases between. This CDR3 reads CASSLQLNNQPQHF. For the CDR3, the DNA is TGTGCCAGCAGTTTACAGCTAAACAATCAGCCCCAGCATTTT.

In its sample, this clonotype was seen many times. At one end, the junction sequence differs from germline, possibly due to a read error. The CDR3 region is CVSTDGGGTGYTF. DNA for the CDR3: TGTGTCAGCACCGACGGGGGAGGGACTGGCTACACCTTC. The V call is TRBV6-2 or TRBV6-3, the J call TRBJ1-2; D perhaps matches TRBD1 (5 bases). This CDR3 is built from 13 residues. Germline V gene data show CDR1 as MNHEY and CDR2 as SVGEGT.

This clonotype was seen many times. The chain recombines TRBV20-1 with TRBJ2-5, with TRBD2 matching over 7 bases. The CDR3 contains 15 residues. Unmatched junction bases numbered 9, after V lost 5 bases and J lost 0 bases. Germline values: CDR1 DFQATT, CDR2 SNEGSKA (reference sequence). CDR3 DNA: TGCAGTGCTTACCTAGCGGCAAGTTACCAAGAGACCCAGTACTTC. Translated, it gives CSAYLAASYQETQYF.

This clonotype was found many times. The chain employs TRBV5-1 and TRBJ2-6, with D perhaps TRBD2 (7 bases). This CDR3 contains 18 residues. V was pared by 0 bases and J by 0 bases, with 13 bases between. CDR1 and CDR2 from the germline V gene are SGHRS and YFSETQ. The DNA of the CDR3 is TGCGCCAGCAGCTTGGGGGGGGGACAATCCTCTGGGGCCAACGTCCTGACTTTC. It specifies CASSLGGGQSSGANVLTF. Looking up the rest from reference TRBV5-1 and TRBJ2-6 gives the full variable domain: KAGVTQTPRYLIKTRGQQVTLSCSPISGHRSVSWYQQTPGQGLQFLFEYFSETQRNKGNFPGRFSGRQFSNSRSEMNVSTLELGDSALYLCASSLGGGQSSGANVLTFGAGSRLTVL.

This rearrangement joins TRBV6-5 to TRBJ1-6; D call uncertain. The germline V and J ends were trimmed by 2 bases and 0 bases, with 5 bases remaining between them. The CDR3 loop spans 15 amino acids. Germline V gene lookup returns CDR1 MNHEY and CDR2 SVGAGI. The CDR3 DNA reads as TGTGCCAGCAGTTACGGAAGCTCCTATAATTCACCCCTCCACTTT. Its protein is CASSYGSSYNSPLHF.

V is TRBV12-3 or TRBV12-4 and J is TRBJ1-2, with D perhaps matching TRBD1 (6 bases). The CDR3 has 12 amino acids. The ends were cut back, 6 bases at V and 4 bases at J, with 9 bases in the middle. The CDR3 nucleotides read TGTGCCAGCAGAGCGGGGGCCTATGGCTACACCTTC. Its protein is CASRAGAYGYTF.

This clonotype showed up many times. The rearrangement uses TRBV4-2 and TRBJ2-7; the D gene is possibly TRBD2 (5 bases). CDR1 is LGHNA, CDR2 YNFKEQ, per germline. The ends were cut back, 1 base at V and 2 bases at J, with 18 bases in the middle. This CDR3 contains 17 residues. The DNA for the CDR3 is TGTGCCAGCAGCCAAGCAGCAGCGGTTCTCCCCGCCTACGAGCAGTACTTC. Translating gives CASSQAAAVLPAYEQYF.

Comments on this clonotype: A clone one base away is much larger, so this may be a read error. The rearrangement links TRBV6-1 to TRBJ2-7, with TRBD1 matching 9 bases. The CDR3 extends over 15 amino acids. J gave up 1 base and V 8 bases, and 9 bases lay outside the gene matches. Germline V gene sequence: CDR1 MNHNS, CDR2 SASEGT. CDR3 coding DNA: TGTGCCAGCGAACCGGGACAGGGACTTTCCTACGAGCAGTACTTC. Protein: CASEPGQGLSYEQYF.